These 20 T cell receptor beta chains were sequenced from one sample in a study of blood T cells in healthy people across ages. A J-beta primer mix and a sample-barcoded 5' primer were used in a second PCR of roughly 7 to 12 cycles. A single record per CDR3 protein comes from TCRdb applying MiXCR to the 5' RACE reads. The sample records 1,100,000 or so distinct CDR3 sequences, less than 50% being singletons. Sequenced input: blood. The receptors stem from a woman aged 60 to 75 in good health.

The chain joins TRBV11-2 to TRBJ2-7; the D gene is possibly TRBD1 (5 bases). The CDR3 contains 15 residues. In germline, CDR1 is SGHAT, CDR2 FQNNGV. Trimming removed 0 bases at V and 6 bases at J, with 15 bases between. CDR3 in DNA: TGTGCCAGCAGCTTAGATACAAGGGGCTTGGCCGAGCAGTACTTC. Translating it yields CASSLDTRGLAEQYF. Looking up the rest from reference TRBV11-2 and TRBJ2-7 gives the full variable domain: EAGVAQSPRYKIIEKRQSVAFWCNPISGHATLYWYQQILGQGPKLLIQFQNNGVVDDSQLPKDRFSAERLKGVDSTLKIQPAKLEDSAVYLCASSLDTRGLAEQYFGPGTRLTVT.

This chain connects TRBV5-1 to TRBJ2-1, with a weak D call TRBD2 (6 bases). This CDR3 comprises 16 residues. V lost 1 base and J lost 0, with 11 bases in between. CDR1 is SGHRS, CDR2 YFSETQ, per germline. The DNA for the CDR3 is TGCGCCAGCAGCTTGAGAGGAGGGATCTCCTACAATGAGCAGTTCTTC. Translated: CASSLRGGISYNEQFF.

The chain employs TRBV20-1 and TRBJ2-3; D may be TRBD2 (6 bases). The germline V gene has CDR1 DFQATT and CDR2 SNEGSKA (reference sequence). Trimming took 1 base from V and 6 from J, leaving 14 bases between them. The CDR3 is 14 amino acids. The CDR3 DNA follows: TGCAGTGCTAGAGCGGAGGGGTTTGTTGATACGCAGTATTTT. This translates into CSARAEGFVDTQYF.

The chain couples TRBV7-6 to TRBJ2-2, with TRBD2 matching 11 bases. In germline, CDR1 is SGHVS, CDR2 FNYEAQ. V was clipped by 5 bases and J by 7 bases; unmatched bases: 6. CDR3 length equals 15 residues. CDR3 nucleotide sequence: TGTGCCAGCAGCCCGCTAGCGGGAGGAGACGGGGAGCTGTTTTTT. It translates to CASSPLAGGDGELFF.

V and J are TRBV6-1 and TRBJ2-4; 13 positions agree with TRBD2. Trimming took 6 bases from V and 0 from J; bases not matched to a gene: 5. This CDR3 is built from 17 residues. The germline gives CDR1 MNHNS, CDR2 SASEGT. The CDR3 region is CASSRGTSGVAKNIQYF. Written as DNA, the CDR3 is TGTGCCAGCAGCCGCGGGACTAGCGGGGTAGCCAAAAACATTCAGTACTTC.

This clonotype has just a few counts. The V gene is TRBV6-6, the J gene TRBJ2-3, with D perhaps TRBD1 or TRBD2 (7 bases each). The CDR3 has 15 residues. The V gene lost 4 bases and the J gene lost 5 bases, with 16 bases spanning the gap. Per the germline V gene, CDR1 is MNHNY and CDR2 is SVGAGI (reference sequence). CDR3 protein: CASSFRARGGDTQYF. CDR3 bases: TGTGCCAGCAGTTTCCGGGCCAGGGGGGGAGATACGCAGTATTTT.

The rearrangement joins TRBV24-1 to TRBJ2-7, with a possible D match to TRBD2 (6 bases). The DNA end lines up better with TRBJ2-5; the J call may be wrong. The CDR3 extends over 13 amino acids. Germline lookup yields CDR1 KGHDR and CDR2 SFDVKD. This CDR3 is CATGQGGEETQYF. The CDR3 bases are TGTGCCACCGGGCAGGGAGGAGAAGAGACCCAGTACTTC.

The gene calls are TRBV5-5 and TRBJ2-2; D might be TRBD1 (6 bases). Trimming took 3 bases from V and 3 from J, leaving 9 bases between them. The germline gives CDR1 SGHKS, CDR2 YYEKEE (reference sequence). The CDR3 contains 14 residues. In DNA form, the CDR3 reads TGTGCCAGCAGCTGGGCAGGGGACACCGGGGAGCTGTTTTTT. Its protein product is CASSWAGDTGELFF. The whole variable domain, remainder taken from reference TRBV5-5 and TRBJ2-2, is DAGVTQSPTHLIKTRGQQVTLRCSPISGHKSVSWYQQVLGQGPQFIFQYYEKEERGRGNFPDRFSARQFPNYSSELNVNALLLGDSALYLCASSWAGDTGELFFGEGSRLTVL.

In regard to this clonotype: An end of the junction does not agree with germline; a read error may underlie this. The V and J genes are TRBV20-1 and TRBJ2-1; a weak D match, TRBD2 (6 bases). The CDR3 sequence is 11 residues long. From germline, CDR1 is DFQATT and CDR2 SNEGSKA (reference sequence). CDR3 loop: CSATDYNGQFF. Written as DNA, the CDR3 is TGCAGTGCTACGGACTACAATGGGCAGTTCTTC.

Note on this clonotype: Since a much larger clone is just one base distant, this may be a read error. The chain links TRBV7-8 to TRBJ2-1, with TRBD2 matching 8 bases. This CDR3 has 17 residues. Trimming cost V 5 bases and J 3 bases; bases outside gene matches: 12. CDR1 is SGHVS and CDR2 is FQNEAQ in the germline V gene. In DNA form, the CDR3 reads TGTGCCAGCAGCAGCGAAATGGCGGGAGGAGGCTACAATGAGCAGTTCTTC. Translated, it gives CASSSEMAGGGYNEQFF. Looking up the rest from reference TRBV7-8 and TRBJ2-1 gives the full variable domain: GAGVSQSPRYKVAKRGQDVALRCDPISGHVSLFWYQQALGQGPEFLTYFQNEAQLDKSGLPSDRFFAERPEGSVSTLKIQRTQQEDSAVYLCASSSEMAGGGYNEQFFGPGTRLTVL.

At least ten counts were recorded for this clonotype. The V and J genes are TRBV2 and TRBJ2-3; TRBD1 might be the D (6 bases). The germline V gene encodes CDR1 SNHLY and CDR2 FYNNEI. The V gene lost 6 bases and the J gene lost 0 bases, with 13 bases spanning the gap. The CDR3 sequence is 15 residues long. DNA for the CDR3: TGTGCCAGCAGACTACAGGGTGCTAGCACAGATACGCAGTATTTT. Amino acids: CASRLQGASTDTQYF.

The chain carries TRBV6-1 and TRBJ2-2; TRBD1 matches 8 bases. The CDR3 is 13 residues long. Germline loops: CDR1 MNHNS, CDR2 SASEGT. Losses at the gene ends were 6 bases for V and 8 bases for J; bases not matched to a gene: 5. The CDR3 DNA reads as TGTGCCAGCAGCGACGGACAGGGAGGGGAGCTGTTTTTT. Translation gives CASSDGQGGELFF.

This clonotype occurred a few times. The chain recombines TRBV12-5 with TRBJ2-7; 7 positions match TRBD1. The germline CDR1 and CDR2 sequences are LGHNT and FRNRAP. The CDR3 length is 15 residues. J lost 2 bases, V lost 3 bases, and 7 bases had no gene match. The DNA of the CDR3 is TGTGCTAGTGGTTTACCGGACAGGTCCACCTACGAGCAGTACTTC. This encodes CASGLPDRSTYEQYF.

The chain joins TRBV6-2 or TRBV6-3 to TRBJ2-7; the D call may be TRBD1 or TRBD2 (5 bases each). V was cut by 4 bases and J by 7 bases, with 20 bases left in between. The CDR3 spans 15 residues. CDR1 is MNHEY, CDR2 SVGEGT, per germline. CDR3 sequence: CASSSEDDSPEEQYF. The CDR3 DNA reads TGTGCCAGCAGTTCGGAGGATGACAGCCCAGAAGAGCAGTACTTC.

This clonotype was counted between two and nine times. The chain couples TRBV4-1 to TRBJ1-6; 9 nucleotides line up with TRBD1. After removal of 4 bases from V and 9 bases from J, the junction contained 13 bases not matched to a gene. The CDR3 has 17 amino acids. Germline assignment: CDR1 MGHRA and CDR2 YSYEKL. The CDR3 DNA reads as TGCGCCAGCAGCCGCATCGGACAGGGGCGCGTTTTTTCACCCCTCCACTTT. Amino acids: CASSRIGQGRVFSPLHF.

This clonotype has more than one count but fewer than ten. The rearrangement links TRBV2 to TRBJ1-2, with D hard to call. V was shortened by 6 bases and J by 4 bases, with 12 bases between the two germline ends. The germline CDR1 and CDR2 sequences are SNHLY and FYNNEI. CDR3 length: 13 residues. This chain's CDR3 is CASSLDGLYGYTF. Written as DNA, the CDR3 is TGTGCCAGCAGCCTCGACGGCCTCTATGGCTACACCTTC.

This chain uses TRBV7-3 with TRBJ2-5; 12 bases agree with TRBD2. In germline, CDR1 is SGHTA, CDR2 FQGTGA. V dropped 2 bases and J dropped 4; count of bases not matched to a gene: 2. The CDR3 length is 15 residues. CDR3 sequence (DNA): TGTGCCAGCAGCTTAGAACTAGCGGGAGGAGAGACCCAGTACTTC. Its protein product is CASSLELAGGETQYF. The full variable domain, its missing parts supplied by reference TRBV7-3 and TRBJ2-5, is GAGVSQTPSNKVTEKGKYVELRCDPISGHTALYWYRQSLGQGPEFLIYFQGTGAADDSGLPNDRFFAVRPEGSVSTLKIQRTERGDSAVYLCASSLELAGGETQYFGPGTRLLVL.

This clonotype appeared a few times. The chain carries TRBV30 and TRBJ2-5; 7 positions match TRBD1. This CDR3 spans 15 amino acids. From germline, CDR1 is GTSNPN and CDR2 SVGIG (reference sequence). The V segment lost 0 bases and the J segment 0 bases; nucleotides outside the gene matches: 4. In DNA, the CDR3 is TGTGCCTGGAGTGTACAACAGGGGTACCAAGAGACCCAGTACTTC. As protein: CAWSVQQGYQETQYF.

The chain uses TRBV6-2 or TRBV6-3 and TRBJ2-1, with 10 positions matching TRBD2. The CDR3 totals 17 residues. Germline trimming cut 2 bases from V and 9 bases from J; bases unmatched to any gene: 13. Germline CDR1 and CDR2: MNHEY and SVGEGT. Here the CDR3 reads CASSYVPGSGGDGEQFF. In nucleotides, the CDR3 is TGTGCCAGCAGTTACGTCCCGGGAAGCGGGGGGGATGGTGAGCAGTTCTTC.

Written as DNA, the CDR3 is TGTGCCAGCAGTTTTGACGGGACGGGTTTCTACGAGCAGTACTTC. It translates to CASSFDGTGFYEQYF. The rearrangement uses TRBV27 and TRBJ2-7; D may correspond to TRBD1 or TRBD2 (5 bases each). Germline-derived CDR1 and CDR2 are MNHEY and SMNVEV (reference sequence). The CDR3 has 15 amino acids. V lost 3 bases, J lost 3 bases, and 15 bases lay in between.